The entry that follows covers one T cell receptor (beta chain) sequence. In germline, CDR1 is MNHEY, CDR2 SVGEGT. V trimming: 6 bases; J trimming: 6 bases; junction bases outside the gene matches: 6. This CDR3 comprises 13 residues. This specimen belongs to a study of blood T cell repertoires in COVID-19. The wider study: Sample material is recorded as cDNA or gDNA derived from T cells, B-cell-depleted T cells, or PBMCs.

Study processing details: Amplified reference gene primers provided the basis for estimating nucleated cell counts. Measured with immunoSEQ multiplex PCR; TCRdb has only the in-frame clones, and not every one. V and J calls and clone size come straight from that table; D and trimming were deduced from the DNA. The sample has 13,000 or so clones, about 75% seen once. V usage is TRBV6-2 or TRBV6-3 and J usage is TRBJ1-1, with 8 bases that match TRBD1. Sequencing was performed on peripheral blood. This receptor was identified in a woman at least 80 years old with acute or convalescent COVID-19. In DNA form, the CDR3 reads TGTGCCAGCAGCCCCAGGACAGGGCCTGAAGCTTTCTTT. Residues: CASSPRTGPEAFF.